The 32 T cell receptor beta chains listed next were all sequenced from one sample in a study of cytomegalovirus exposure and HLA in healthy donors. The PCR contained 60 Vbeta and 13 Jbeta primers. Assay used: immunoSEQ multiplex PCR; TCRdb lists only in-frame clones, some missing. The table has fewer than 120,000 clones, approximately 80% seen once; the top ten hold roughly 6.2%. Sequenced input: PBMCs. Source of these receptors: a man aged 25 to 40 in good health and CMV-seropositive.

The chain carries TRBV6-4 and TRBJ2-2; TRBD1 aligns across 11 bases. The germline V gene encodes CDR1 MRHNA and CDR2 SNTAGT. CDR3 size: 15 residues. V lost 4 bases and J lost 7; bases outside the gene matches: 5. CDR3 sequence: CASSATGTGGGELFF. CDR3 coding DNA: TGTGCCAGCAGTGCCACCGGGACAGGGGGCGGGGAGCTGTTTTTT.

The chain joins TRBV4-1 to TRBJ2-7; 9 nucleotides agree with TRBD1. V shed 1 base and J 1 base; nucleotides not matched to a gene: 5. Germline V gene lookup returns CDR1 MGHRA and CDR2 YSYEKL. CDR3 length: 16 amino acids. The CDR3 reads CASSQAPGQGSYEQYF. The CDR3 DNA sequence: TGCGCCAGCAGCCAAGCGCCGGGACAGGGATCCTACGAGCAGTACTTC.

This chain connects TRBV10-1 to TRBJ2-7, with a tentative D call TRBD2 (5 bases). Germline CDR1 WNHNN, CDR2 SYGVQD (reference sequence). This CDR3 has 13 amino acids. V was clipped by 6 bases and J by 2 bases, with 11 bases between them. CDR3 sequence: CASRPDGTYEQYF. The CDR3 nucleotides read TGCGCCAGCAGGCCTGACGGGACCTACGAGCAGTACTTC.

To note about this clone: One end of the junction fails to match germline, which may point to a read error. The chain links TRBV7-9 to TRBJ1-2; D gene uncertain. The germline CDR1 and CDR2 sequences are SEHNR and FQNEAQ (reference sequence). CDR3 length: 12 residues. The CDR3 is CSSSFSEDGYTF. The DNA for the CDR3 is TGTTCCAGCAGCTTCTCTGAGGATGGCTACACCTTC.

The chain couples TRBV6-6 to TRBJ1-1; D unresolved. Germline V lookup: CDR1 MNHNY, CDR2 SVGAGI (reference sequence). The CDR3 contains 14 residues. The DNA of the CDR3 is TGTCCCGAAGCACAATCCGACCACAGCACTGAAGCTTTCTTT. It yields the protein CPEAQSDHSTEAFF.

This rearrangement joins TRBV4-3 to TRBJ1-1; D unclear. V lost 0 bases and J lost 0, with 8 bases in between. CDR1 and CDR2 (germline): LGHNA, YSLEER. This CDR3 is built from 15 residues. CDR3 DNA: TGCGCCAGCAGCCAAGAGAGGGTGCTGAACACTGAAGCTTTCTTT. Its protein product is CASSQERVLNTEAFF.

This clone was counted a few times. The J gene is TRBJ2-3, the V gene TRBV6-1, with a possible D match to TRBD2 (6 bases). Deletions cut 5 bases from V and 2 bases from J, with 8 bases between. This CDR3 spans 13 amino acids. Germline V gene lookup returns CDR1 MNHNS and CDR2 SASEGT. CDR3 loop: CASSLADTDTQYF. In DNA form, the CDR3 reads TGTGCCAGCAGTTTAGCGGACACAGATACGCAGTATTTT.

This sequence joins TRBV11-2 and TRBJ2-3, with D possibly matching TRBD2 (6 bases). Germline V lookup: CDR1 SGHAT, CDR2 FQNNGV. The CDR3 runs to 15 residues. Trimming removed 3 bases at V and 2 bases at J, with 12 bases between. The DNA of the CDR3 is TGTGCCAGCAGCTTCCCGGCGGGGAACACAGATACGCAGTATTTT. Translation: CASSFPAGNTDTQYF.

The chain has TRBV5-1 and TRBJ2-1; TRBD2 might be the D (6 bases). V was shortened by 5 bases and J by 5 bases, with 11 bases between the two germline ends. The CDR3 consists of 13 residues. The germline V gene has CDR1 SGHRS and CDR2 YFSETQ. The DNA of the CDR3 is TGCGCCAGCAGGGAGCCGGGAGACAATGAGCAGTTCTTC. It yields the protein CASREPGDNEQFF.

This clone came up a few times. The chain couples TRBV10-1 to TRBJ1-1; 9 bases match TRBD1. CDR3 length: 13 amino acids. The J segment lost 8 bases and the V segment lost 6 bases, leaving 7 bases of the junction unmatched. Germline CDR1 is WNHNN and CDR2 is SYGVQD (reference sequence). CDR3 sequence reads: CASSPNGQGEAFF. The CDR3 nucleotides are TGCGCCAGCAGCCCAAATGGACAGGGGGAAGCTTTCTTT.

This chain connects TRBV7-9 to TRBJ2-7, with 7 bases aligning to TRBD2. This CDR3 comprises 15 residues. Per the germline V gene, CDR1 is SEHNR and CDR2 is FQNEAQ (reference sequence). After removal of 10 bases from V and 3 bases from J, the junction contained 15 bases not matched to a gene. CDR3 coding DNA: TGTGCCATAACCCCCAAGGACACGGGAGGCTACGAGCAGTACTTC. Translating it yields CAITPKDTGGYEQYF.

V gene TRBV19 combines with J gene TRBJ2-2; 7 nucleotides line up with TRBD1. The CDR3 covers 15 residues. The germline V gene has CDR1 LNHDA and CDR2 SQIVND (reference sequence). Unmatched junction bases numbered 7, after V lost 5 bases and J lost 4 bases. CDR3 loop: CASSFSNRGTGELFF. CDR3 bases: TGTGCCAGTAGTTTCTCGAACAGGGGCACCGGGGAGCTGTTTTTT.

This clone was counted once. V usage is TRBV29-1 and J usage is TRBJ2-7; 9 positions match TRBD1. CDR1 is SQVTM, CDR2 ANQGSEA, per germline. There are 14 residues in the CDR3. With 6 bases clipped from V and 3 bases from J, the junction kept 9 bases outside the gene matches. The CDR3 region is CSVKPTGGDYEQYF. CDR3 sequence (DNA): TGCAGCGTGAAACCGACAGGGGGGGACTACGAGCAGTACTTC.

This chain uses TRBV7-3 with TRBJ2-7; D is perhaps TRBD2 (7 bases). This CDR3 has 15 amino acids. V was clipped by 1 base and J by 2 bases, with 12 bases between them. Germline V gene sequence: CDR1 SGHTA, CDR2 FQGTGA. CDR3 DNA: TGTGCCAGCAGCTTAAATGGGGGGGCCGCCTACGAGCAGTACTTC. Its translation: CASSLNGGAAYEQYF.

The chain couples TRBV12-5 to TRBJ1-3; D is unclear. Germline values: CDR1 LGHNT, CDR2 FRNRAP. V lost 3 bases to trimming and J lost 4 bases, with 19 bases between them. CDR3 length: 17 amino acids. The CDR3 region has the DNA TGTGCTAGTGGTTTCCTCTGGGCCTCTCCCGAGGGAAACACCATATATTTT. Translation: CASGFLWASPEGNTIYF.

This clone was recorded a few times. The gene calls are TRBV5-6 and TRBJ2-2, with 12 bases that match TRBD1. Germline lookup yields CDR1 SGHDT and CDR2 YYEEEE. After removal of 2 bases from V and 3 bases from J, the junction contained 2 bases not matched to a gene. CDR3 length: 16 amino acids. The CDR3 loop reads CASSFRDRGHTGELFF. The CDR3 DNA is TGTGCCAGCAGCTTCCGGGACAGGGGGCACACCGGGGAGCTGTTTTTT.

V usage is TRBV7-8 and J usage is TRBJ1-4; maybe TRBD1 (6 bases). The CDR3 runs 15 residues. V was clipped by 4 bases and J by 5 bases, with 14 bases between them. Germline-derived CDR1 and CDR2 are SGHVS and FQNEAQ. CDR3 nucleotide sequence: TGTGCCAGCAGCTCCCAACAGGGCTTGAATGAAAAACTGTTTTTT. Protein: CASSSQQGLNEKLFF. Full variable domain (remainder filled in from reference TRBV7-8 and TRBJ1-4): GAGVSQSPRYKVAKRGQDVALRCDPISGHVSLFWYQQALGQGPEFLTYFQNEAQLDKSGLPSDRFFAERPEGSVSTLKIQRTQQEDSAVYLCASSSQQGLNEKLFFGSGTQLSVL.

Regarding this clone: Just one base apart from a much larger clone, this may be a read error. The CDR3: CASSSGQGWTEAFF. The CDR3 DNA follows: TGTGCCAGCAGCTCGGGACAGGGGTGGACTGAAGCTTTCTTT. This chain links TRBV11-2 with TRBJ1-1, with TRBD1 matching 10 bases. This CDR3 has 14 amino acids. Germline lookup yields CDR1 SGHAT and CDR2 FQNNGV. V lost 4 bases to trimming and J lost 5 bases; unmatched junction nucleotides: 4.

The rearrangement joins TRBV29-1 to TRBJ2-1; D gene ambiguous. CDR1 is SQVTM, CDR2 ANQGSEA, per germline. This CDR3 is 16 amino acids long. Trimming removed 0 bases at V and 2 bases at J, with 14 bases between. The CDR3: CSVEDSTAPPYNEQFF. Here the CDR3 DNA reads TGCAGCGTTGAAGATTCCACAGCCCCGCCCTACAATGAGCAGTTCTTC.

This clone was detected a few times. The V gene is TRBV5-5, the J gene TRBJ1-2; perhaps TRBD1 as D (6 bases). Germline V gene sequence: CDR1 SGHKS, CDR2 YYEKEE (reference sequence). Trimming took off 2 bases at V and 6 bases at J, with 23 bases between the two ends. The CDR3 totals 17 residues. CDR3 residues: CASSFRSLTTQGNGYTF. CDR3 coding DNA: TGTGCCAGCAGCTTTCGTTCCCTCACAACACAGGGAAATGGCTACACCTTC.

The genes are TRBV9 and TRBJ1-2; D is perhaps TRBD1 (6 bases). Germline CDR1 is SGDLS and CDR2 is YYNGEE. Trimming removed 4 bases from V and 0 bases from J, with 16 bases in between. CDR3 length: 16 residues. CDR3 loop: CASSPHLGHSNYGYTF. The CDR3 DNA is TGTGCCAGCAGCCCACACCTGGGACATTCTAACTATGGCTACACCTTC.

The V gene is TRBV29-1, the J gene TRBJ1-2; 7 nucleotides match TRBD1. Germline trimming cut 7 bases from V and 5 bases from J; bases unmatched to any gene: 10. The CDR3 is 13 residues long. Per the germline V gene, CDR1 is SQVTM and CDR2 is ANQGSEA. CDR3 region: CSDARGQPYGYTF. In DNA, the CDR3 is TGCAGCGATGCAAGGGGACAGCCGTATGGCTACACCTTC. Full variable domain (rest looked up from reference TRBV29-1 and TRBJ1-2): SAVISQKPSRDICQRGTSLTIQCQVDSQVTMMFWYRQQPGQSLTLIATANQGSEATYESGFVIDKFPISRPNLTFSTLTVSNMSPEDSSIYLCSDARGQPYGYTFGSGTRLTVV.

Remarks on this clone: One end of the junction does not line up with germline, which may come from a read error. V is TRBV7-3 and J is TRBJ2-1; 7 nucleotides line up with TRBD2. This CDR3 comprises 17 residues. Germline-derived CDR1 and CDR2 are SGHTA and FQGTGA. The CDR3, as DNA: TGTGCCAGCAGCTCCGACAGCGGGGTGAGCTCCTACAATGAGCAGCTCTTC. The encoded protein is CASSSDSGVSSYNEQLF.

This chain links TRBV4-2 with TRBJ1-2; tentative D call: TRBD1 (6 bases). Germline V gene data show CDR1 as LGHNA and CDR2 as YNFKEQ. The CDR3 consists of 11 residues. V lost 0 bases and J lost 11, with 7 bases in between. DNA of the CDR3: TGTGCCAGCAGCCAAGAGGGGGCGTACACCTTC. Residues: CASSQEGAYTF.

The gene calls are TRBV15 and TRBJ1-5; TRBD1 is a possible D gene (5 bases). The germline V and J ends were trimmed by 4 bases and 4 bases, with 20 bases remaining between them. Germline V lookup: CDR1 LNHNV, CDR2 YYDKDF (reference sequence). The CDR3 consists of 17 residues. CDR3 region: CATSKSGKEGNNQPQHF. The CDR3 nucleotides are TGTGCCACCAGCAAGTCAGGGAAGGAAGGGAATAATCAGCCCCAGCATTTT.

CDR3: CASIDAGGFGNEQFF. As DNA, the CDR3 is TGCGCCAGCATCGATGCGGGGGGGTTCGGCAATGAGCAGTTCTTC. This rearrangement joins TRBV5-1 to TRBJ2-1; TRBD2 agrees at 9 bases. Germline loops: CDR1 SGHRS, CDR2 YFSETQ. After removal of 6 bases from V and 6 bases from J, the junction contained 10 bases not matched to a gene. This CDR3 is built from 15 residues.

This chain joins TRBV7-9 and TRBJ2-7; D uncertain. V gave up 1 base and J gave up 5 bases, with 9 bases separating them. This CDR3 contains 13 residues. In germline, CDR1 is SEHNR, CDR2 FQNEAQ (reference sequence). CDR3 sequence (DNA): TGTGCCAGCAGCTTAGTCCTAGGCGACGAGCAGTACTTC. The encoded protein is CASSLVLGDEQYF.

Note on this clone: At one end, the junction sequence differs from germline, possibly due to a read error. The chain joins TRBV27 to TRBJ1-2; tentative D call: TRBD1 (5 bases). CDR1 and CDR2 from the germline V gene are MNHEY and SMNVEV (reference sequence). This CDR3 is 13 amino acids long. The CDR3 protein is CASSLSPWEGLIF. The CDR3 nucleotides are TGTGCCAGCAGTTTATCCCCCTGGGAGGGACTAATCTTC.

This sequence joins TRBV11-2 and TRBJ2-2; D possibly corresponds to TRBD1 (5 bases). This CDR3 has 14 residues. The germline V gene has CDR1 SGHAT and CDR2 FQNNGV. V was trimmed by 6 bases and J by 4 bases, leaving 12 bases between them. The CDR3, as DNA: TGTGCCAGCAGACCCACAGGAACCACCGGGGAGCTGTTTTTT. Translating gives CASRPTGTTGELFF. The full variable domain, with the rest looked up from reference TRBV11-2 and TRBJ2-2, is EAGVAQSPRYKIIEKRQSVAFWCNPISGHATLYWYQQILGQGPKLLIQFQNNGVVDDSQLPKDRFSAERLKGVDSTLKIQPAKLEDSAVYLCASRPTGTTGELFFGEGSRLTVL.

This clone turned up a few times. The gene calls are TRBV4-3 and TRBJ1-1, with unresolved D. Trimming stripped 0 bases from V and 1 base from J, with 6 bases between. This CDR3 is 14 amino acids long. Germline-derived CDR1 and CDR2 are LGHNA and YSLEER. The CDR3 region is CASSQDEANTEAFF. DNA of the CDR3: TGCGCCAGCAGCCAAGATGAAGCGAACACTGAAGCTTTCTTT.

This chain links TRBV29-1 with TRBJ1-1, with a tentative D call TRBD1 (5 bases). This CDR3 spans 13 amino acids. The ends were cut back, 6 bases at V and 1 base at J, with 12 bases in the middle. Germline values: CDR1 SQVTM, CDR2 ANQGSEA. The DNA of the CDR3 is TGCAGCGTGACCGGGACTTGGAACACTGAAGCTTTCTTT. This translates into CSVTGTWNTEAFF. Drawing the rest from reference TRBV29-1 and TRBJ1-1, the complete variable domain is SAVISQKPSRDICQRGTSLTIQCQVDSQVTMMFWYRQQPGQSLTLIATANQGSEATYESGFVIDKFPISRPNLTFSTLTVSNMSPEDSSIYLCSVTGTWNTEAFFGQGTRLTVV.

Only one count was recorded for this clone. The chain employs TRBV9 and TRBJ2-2; a weak D match, TRBD1 (5 bases). The germline V gene encodes CDR1 SGDLS and CDR2 YYNGEE. CDR3 length equals 13 residues. V was clipped by 4 bases and J by 8 bases, with 12 bases between them. The CDR3 coding sequence is TGTGCCAGCAGCTCTCAGGGAAGTGGGGAGCTGTTTTTT. This sequence encodes CASSSQGSGELFF.